The present TCR beta chain was sequenced within a study of blood T cell repertoires in COVID-19. Across the whole study: COVID-19 samples collected from the United States, Italy and Spain covered acute and convalescent phases. Sample material is recorded as cDNA or gDNA derived from T cells, B-cell-depleted T cells, or PBMCs.

This CDR3 region has 14 residues. Germline CDR1 reads SGHRS; CDR2 reads YFSETQ. Trimming stripped 0 bases from V and 6 bases from J, with 10 bases between. Individuals drawn from 24 US areas were roughly 18 to 95 years old. Here immunoSEQ multiplex PCR was the method, and the copy in TCRdb shows in-frame clones only, minus some. This sample has around 160,000 clones; 85% to 90% occur once, and the top ten carry 1.2%. Sequencing was performed on PBMCs or T cells enriched from blood (not recorded which). This chain joins TRBV5-1 and TRBJ2-1; maybe TRBD1 (6 bases). This TCR came from a woman aged 25 to 39 with acute COVID-19. The CDR3: CASSLGGPGNEQFF. The CDR3 DNA sequence: TGCGCCAGCAGCTTGGGGGGGCCTGGCAATGAGCAGTTCTTC. Together with reference TRBV5-1 and TRBJ2-1, the CDR3 gives the full variable domain: KAGVTQTPRYLIKTRGQQVTLSCSPISGHRSVSWYQQTPGQGLQFLFEYFSETQRNKGNFPGRFSGRQFSNSRSEMNVSTLELGDSALYLCASSLGGPGNEQFFGPGTRLTVL.